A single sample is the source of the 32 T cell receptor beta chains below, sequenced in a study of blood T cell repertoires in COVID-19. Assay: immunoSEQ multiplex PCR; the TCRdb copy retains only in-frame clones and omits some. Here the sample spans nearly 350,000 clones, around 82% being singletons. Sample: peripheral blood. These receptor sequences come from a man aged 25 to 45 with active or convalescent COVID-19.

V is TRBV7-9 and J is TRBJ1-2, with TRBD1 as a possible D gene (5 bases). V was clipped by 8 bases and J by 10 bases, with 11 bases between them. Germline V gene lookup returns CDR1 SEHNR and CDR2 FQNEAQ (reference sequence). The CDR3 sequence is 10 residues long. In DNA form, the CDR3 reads TGTGCCAGCTTCCAGGGCTTCTACACCTTC. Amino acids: CASFQGFYTF. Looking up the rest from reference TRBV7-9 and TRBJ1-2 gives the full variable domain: DTGVSQNPRHKITKRGQNVTFRCDPISEHNRLYWYRQTLGQGPEFLTYFQNEAQLEKSRLLSDRFSAERPKGSFSTLEIQRTEQGDSAMYLCASFQGFYTFGSGTRLTVV.

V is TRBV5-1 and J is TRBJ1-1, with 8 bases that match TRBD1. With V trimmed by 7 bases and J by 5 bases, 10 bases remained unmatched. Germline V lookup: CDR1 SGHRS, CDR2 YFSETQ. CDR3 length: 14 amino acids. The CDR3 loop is CASGVTGAGTEAFF. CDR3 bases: TGCGCCAGCGGGGTGACAGGGGCGGGAACTGAAGCTTTCTTT.

CDR3: CASSLDREDTQYF. CDR3 nucleotide sequence: TGTGCCAGCAGCTTGGACAGGGAAGATACGCAGTATTTT. J is TRBJ2-3 and V is TRBV7-3, with TRBD1 identical over 8 bases. Trimming took 3 bases from V and 5 from J; bases not matched to a gene: 1. Per germline, CDR1 SGHTA and CDR2 FQGTGA. The CDR3 is 13 residues long.

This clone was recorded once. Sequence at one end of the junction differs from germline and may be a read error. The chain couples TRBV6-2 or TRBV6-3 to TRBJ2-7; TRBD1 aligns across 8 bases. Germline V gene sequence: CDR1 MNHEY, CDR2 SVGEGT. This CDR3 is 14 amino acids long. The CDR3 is CASSHSGGLYEQYF. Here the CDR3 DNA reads TGTGCCAGCAGTCACTCAGGGGGCTTGTACGAGCAGTACTTC.

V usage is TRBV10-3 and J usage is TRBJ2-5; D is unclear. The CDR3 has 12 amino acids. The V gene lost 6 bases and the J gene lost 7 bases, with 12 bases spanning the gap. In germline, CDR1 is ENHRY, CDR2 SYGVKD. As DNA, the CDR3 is TGTGCCATCAGGTCTCCCCCCCGGACCCAGTACTTC. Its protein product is CAIRSPPRTQYF.

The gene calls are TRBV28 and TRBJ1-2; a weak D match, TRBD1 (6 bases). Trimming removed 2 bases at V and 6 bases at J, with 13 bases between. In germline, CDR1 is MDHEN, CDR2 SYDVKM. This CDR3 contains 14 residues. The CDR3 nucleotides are TGTGCCAGCAGTTTAATACAGGGATTTCATGGCTACACCTTC. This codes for CASSLIQGFHGYTF.

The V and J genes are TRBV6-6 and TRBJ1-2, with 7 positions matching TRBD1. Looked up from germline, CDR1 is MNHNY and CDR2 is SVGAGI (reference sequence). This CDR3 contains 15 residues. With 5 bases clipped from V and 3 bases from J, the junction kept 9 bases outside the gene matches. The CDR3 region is CASSQTGRLHYGYTF. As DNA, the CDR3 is TGTGCCAGCAGTCAGACAGGGCGACTACACTATGGCTACACCTTC.

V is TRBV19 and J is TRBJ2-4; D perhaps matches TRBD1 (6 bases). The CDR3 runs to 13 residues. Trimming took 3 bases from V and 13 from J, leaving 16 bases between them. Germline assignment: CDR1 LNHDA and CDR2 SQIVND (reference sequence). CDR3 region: CASSMQPDSPQYF. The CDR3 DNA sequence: TGTGCCAGTAGTATGCAGCCGGACAGCCCCCAGTACTTC.

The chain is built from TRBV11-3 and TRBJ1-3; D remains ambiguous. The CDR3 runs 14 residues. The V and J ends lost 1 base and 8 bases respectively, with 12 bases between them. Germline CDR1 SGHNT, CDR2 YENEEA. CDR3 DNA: TGTGCCAGCAGCTTAGGACCCGACCGGGACACCATATATTTT. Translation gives CASSLGPDRDTIYF.

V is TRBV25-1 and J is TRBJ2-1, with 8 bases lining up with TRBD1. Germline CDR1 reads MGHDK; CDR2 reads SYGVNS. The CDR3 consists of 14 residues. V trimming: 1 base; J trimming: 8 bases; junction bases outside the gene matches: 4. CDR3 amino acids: CASSEWAGGHEQFF. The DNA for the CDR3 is TGTGCCAGCAGTGAATGGGCAGGGGGCCATGAGCAGTTCTTC.

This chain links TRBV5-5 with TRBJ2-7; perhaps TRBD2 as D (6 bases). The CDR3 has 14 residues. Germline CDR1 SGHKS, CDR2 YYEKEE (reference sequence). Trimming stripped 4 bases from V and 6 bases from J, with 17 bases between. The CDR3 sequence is CASSATSPQSEQYF. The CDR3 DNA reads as TGTGCCAGCAGCGCGACTAGTCCCCAATCCGAGCAGTACTTC. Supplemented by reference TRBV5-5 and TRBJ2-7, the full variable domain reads DAGVTQSPTHLIKTRGQQVTLRCSPISGHKSVSWYQQVLGQGPQFIFQYYEKEERGRGNFPDRFSARQFPNYSSELNVNALLLGDSALYLCASSATSPQSEQYFGPGTRLTVT.

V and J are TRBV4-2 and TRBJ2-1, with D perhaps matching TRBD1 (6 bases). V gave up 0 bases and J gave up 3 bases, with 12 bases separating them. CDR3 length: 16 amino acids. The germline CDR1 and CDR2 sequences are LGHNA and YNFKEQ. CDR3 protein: CASSQDGGTRYNEQFF. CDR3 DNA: TGTGCCAGCAGCCAAGATGGGGGCACCCGCTACAATGAGCAGTTCTTC.

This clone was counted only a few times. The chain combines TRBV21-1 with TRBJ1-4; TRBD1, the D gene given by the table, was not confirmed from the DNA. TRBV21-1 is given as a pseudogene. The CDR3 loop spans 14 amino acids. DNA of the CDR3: TGTGCCAGCACTGGAACAGGGGGCAGGGAAAAACTGTTTTTT. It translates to CASTGTGGREKLFF.

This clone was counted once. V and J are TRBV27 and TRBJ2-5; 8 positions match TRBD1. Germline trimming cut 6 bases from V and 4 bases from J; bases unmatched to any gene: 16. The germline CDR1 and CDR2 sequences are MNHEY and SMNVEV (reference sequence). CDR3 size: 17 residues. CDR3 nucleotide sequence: TGTGCCAGCAGCAGACCGACCGGGACAGGCGGAAGAGAGACCCAGTACTTC. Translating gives CASSRPTGTGGRETQYF.

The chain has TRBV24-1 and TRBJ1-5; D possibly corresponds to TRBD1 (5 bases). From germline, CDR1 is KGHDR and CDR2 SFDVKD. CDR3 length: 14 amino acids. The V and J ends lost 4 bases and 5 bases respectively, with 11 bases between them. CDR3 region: CATSEAGRHQPQHF. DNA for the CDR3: TGTGCCACCAGTGAGGCAGGGAGGCATCAGCCCCAGCATTTT.

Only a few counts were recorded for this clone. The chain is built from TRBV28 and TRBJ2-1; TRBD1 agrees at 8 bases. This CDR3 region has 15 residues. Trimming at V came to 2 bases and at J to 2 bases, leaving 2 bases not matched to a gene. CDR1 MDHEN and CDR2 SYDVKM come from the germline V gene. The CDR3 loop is CASSLPGQAYNEQFF. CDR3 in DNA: TGTGCCAGCAGTTTACCGGGACAGGCCTACAATGAGCAGTTCTTC.

The CDR3 DNA reads TGTGCCAGCAGCTTAGGACAGGATGGGTTGGCTTTCTTT. This encodes CASSLGQDGLAFF. The genes are TRBV7-8 and TRBJ1-1; weak D call: TRBD1 (6 bases). The V and J ends lost 1 base and 11 bases respectively, with 14 bases between them. Germline V gene sequence: CDR1 SGHVS, CDR2 FQNEAQ. CDR3 length: 13 residues.

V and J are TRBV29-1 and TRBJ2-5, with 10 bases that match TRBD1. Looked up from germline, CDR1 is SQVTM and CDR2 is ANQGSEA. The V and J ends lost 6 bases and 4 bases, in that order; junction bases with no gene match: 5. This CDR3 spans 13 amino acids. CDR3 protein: CSVLGTGAETQYF. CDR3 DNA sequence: TGCAGCGTGCTTGGGACAGGGGCAGAGACCCAGTACTTC.

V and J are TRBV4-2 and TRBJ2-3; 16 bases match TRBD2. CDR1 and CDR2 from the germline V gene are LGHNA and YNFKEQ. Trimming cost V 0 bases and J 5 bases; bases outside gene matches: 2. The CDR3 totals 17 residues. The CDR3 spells CASSQEGLAGGVDTQYF. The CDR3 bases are TGTGCCAGCAGCCAAGAGGGACTAGCGGGGGGGGTAGATACGCAGTATTTT.

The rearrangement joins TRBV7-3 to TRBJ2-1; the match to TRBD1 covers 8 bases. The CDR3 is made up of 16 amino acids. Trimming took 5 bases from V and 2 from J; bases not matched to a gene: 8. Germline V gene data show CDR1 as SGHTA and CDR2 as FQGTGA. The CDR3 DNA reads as TGTGCCAGCAGCCCGGGACAGGCGTTACCCTACAATGAGCAGTTCTTC. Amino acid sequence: CASSPGQALPYNEQFF.

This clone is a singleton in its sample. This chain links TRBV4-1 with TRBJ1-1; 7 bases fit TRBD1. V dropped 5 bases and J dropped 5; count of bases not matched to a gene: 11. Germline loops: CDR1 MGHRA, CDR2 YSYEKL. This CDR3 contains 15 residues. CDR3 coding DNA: TGCGCCAGCAGCATCGCGGGACAGTCGGGGACTGAAGCTTTCTTT. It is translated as CASSIAGQSGTEAFF.

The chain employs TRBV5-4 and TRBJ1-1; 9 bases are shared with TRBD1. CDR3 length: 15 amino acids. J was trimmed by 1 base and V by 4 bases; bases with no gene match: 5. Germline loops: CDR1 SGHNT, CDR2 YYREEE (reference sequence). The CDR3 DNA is TGTGCCAGCAGCCGCCCGGACAGGGGGAACACTGAAGCTTTCTTT. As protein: CASSRPDRGNTEAFF.

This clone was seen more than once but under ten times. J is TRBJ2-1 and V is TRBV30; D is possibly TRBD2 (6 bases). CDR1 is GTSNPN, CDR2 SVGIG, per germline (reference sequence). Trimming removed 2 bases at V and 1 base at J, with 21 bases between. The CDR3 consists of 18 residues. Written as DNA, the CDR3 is TGTGCCTGGAGTACAAAGGGAGCGGGTAGTCAATCCTACAATGAGCAGTTCTTC. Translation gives CAWSTKGAGSQSYNEQFF.

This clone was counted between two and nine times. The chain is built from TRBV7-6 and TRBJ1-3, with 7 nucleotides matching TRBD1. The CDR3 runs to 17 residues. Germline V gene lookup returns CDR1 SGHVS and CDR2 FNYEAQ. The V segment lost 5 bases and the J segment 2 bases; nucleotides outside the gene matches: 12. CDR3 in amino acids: CASSPQAFTGAGNTIYF. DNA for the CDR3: TGTGCCAGCAGCCCCCAGGCCTTCACAGGGGCTGGAAACACCATATATTTT.

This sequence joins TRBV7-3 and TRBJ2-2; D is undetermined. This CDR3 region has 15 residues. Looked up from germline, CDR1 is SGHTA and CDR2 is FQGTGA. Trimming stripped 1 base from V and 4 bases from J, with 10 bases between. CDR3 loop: CASSLISTGTGELFF. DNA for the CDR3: TGTGCCAGCAGCTTAATTTCGACGGGCACCGGGGAGCTGTTTTTT.

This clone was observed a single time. CDR3 coding DNA: TGTGCCAGCAGCCGAACAGGGGATCGGAGAGATAGCAATCAGCCCCAGCATTTT. It is translated as CASSRTGDRRDSNQPQHF. The chain carries TRBV5-6 and TRBJ1-5; 7 nucleotides align to TRBD1. Per germline, CDR1 SGHDT and CDR2 YYEEEE. Germline trimming cut 4 bases from V and 0 bases from J; bases unmatched to any gene: 13. The CDR3 runs 18 residues.

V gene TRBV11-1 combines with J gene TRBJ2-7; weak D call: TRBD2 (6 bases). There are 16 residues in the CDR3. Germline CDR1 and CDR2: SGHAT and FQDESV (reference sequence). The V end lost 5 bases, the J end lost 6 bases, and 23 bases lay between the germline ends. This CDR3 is CASSLLSNSGQLEQYF. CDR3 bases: TGTGCCAGCAGCCTCCTAAGTAACAGCGGGCAGCTCGAGCAGTACTTC.

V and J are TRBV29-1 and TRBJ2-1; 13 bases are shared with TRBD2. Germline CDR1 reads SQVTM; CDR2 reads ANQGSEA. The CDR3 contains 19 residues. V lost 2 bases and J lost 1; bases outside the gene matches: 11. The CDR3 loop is CSVETFGLAGAQSYNEQFF. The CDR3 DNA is TGCAGCGTTGAAACCTTCGGACTAGCGGGAGCCCAGTCCTACAATGAGCAGTTCTTC.

In nucleotides, the CDR3 is TGTGCCTGGAGCTTCGGGCAGGGGGCAGTTAGCGGGGAGCTGTTTTTT. Residues: CAWSFGQGAVSGELFF. This chain links TRBV30 with TRBJ2-2; 8 positions agree with TRBD1. Germline CDR1 is GTSNPN and CDR2 is SVGIG (reference sequence). The CDR3 is 16 amino acids. V gave up 3 bases and J gave up 7 bases; unmatched junction bases: 13.

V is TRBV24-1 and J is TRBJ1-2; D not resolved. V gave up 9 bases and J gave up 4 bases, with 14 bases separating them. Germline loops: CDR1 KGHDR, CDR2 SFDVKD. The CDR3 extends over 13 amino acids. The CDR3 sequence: CATSRGGGYGYTF. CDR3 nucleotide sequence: TGTGCCACCTCCCGGGGAGGCGGCTATGGCTACACCTTC.

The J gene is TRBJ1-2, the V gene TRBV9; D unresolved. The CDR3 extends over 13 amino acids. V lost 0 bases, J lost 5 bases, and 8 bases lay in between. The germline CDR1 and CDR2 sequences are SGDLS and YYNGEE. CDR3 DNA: TGTGCCAGCAGCGTAGTGTTCGGGTATGGCTACACCTTC. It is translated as CASSVVFGYGYTF.

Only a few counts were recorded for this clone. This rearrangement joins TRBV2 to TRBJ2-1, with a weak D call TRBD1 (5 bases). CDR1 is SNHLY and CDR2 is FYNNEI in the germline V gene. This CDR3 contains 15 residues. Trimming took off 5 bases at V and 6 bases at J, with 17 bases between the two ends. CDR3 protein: CASSPLAQAGNEQFF. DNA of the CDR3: TGTGCCAGCAGTCCCCTGGCACAGGCAGGCAATGAGCAGTTCTTC.